The clone carrying this T cell receptor (beta chain) was counted ten times or more. The target antigen is unknown. The sample comes from a study of T cells after yellow fever vaccination. Turning to the study itself: When fractions had low cell numbers, they were prepared with SMART-Seq v4 Ultra Low Input.

The CDR3 extends over 15 amino acids. The V and J ends lost 1 base and 1 base respectively, with 10 bases between them. Germline lookup yields CDR1 LNHNV and CDR2 YYDKDF (reference sequence). Points from the study as a whole: The CD4 and CD8 compartments had a small share of their clonotypes in common.

5'RACE template switching added a universal primer site and UMIs to TCR cDNA. TCRdb reprocessed the 5' RACE reads with MiXCR, giving one entry per CDR3 protein. This table holds roughly 330,000 distinct CDR3 sequences, around 4.1% found once. The sequenced sample was PBMCs, obtained 5 days after the yellow fever booster vaccination. This chain joins TRBV15 and TRBJ2-5; D gene unclear. This clonotype was obtained from a young man who received the YFV17D yellow fever vaccine. This chain's CDR3 is CATSRAPPLQETQYF. Here the CDR3 DNA reads TGTGCCACCAGCAGAGCCCCCCCTCTCCAAGAGACCCAGTACTTC.